Reported below is one T cell receptor beta chain. Its cognate antigen is unknown. The trim removed 4 bases at V and 5 bases at J, leaving 5 bases unmatched. Germline loops: CDR1 MGHDK, CDR2 SYGVNS. The CDR3 runs to 14 residues. PCR employed 60 Vbeta and 13 Jbeta primers. Profiled with immunoSEQ multiplex PCR; TCRdb holds only in-frame clones, not every one. The profile shows 120,000 or so clones, under 20% of them singletons. This entry is derived from a study of cytomegalovirus exposure and HLA in healthy donors. Study observations and caveats: Other equally common chains were less clonally expanded than HLA-associated TCR beta chains, a later analysis showed.

The sequenced sample was PBMCs. The clonotype was recovered from a female donor in good health and CMV-seropositive. The J gene is TRBJ2-5, the V gene TRBV25-1, with TRBD1 matching over 9 bases. CDR3 nucleotides: TGTGCCAGCAGTGCAGACAGGGGGTGGGAGACCCAGTACTTC. It codes for CASSADRGWETQYF.